The 31 T cell receptor beta chains below were found in one sample sequenced in a study of blood T cell repertoires in COVID-19. Clones were sequenced by immunoSEQ multiplex PCR, and TCRdb holds only the in-frame ones, with some missing. The table includes about 230,000 clones, approximately 82% detected once. Specimen: peripheral blood. All receptors derive from a woman between 65 and 79 years old with active or convalescent COVID-19.

This rearrangement joins TRBV9 to TRBJ2-3; 7 bases map to TRBD2. Germline V CDR1 and CDR2: SGDLS, YYNGEE. The CDR3 contains 18 residues. J gave up 7 bases and V 2 bases, and 19 bases lay outside the gene matches. Here the CDR3 reads CASSVGTWTRATPYTQYF. In DNA, the CDR3 is TGTGCCAGCAGCGTCGGGACCTGGACTAGGGCAACTCCCTATACGCAGTATTTT. The whole variable domain, filled in from reference TRBV9 and TRBJ2-3, reads DSGVTQTPKHLITATGQRVTLRCSPRSGDLSVYWYQQSLDQGLQFLIQYYNGEERAKGNILERFSAQQFPDLHSELNLSSLELGDSALYFCASSVGTWTRATPYTQYFGPGTRLTVL.

The gene calls are TRBV3-1 (or the pseudogene TRBV3-2) and TRBJ2-2; D perhaps matches TRBD1 (6 bases). Germline CDR1 and CDR2: LGHDT and YNNKEL (reference sequence). The CDR3 has 16 amino acids. Trimming took off 6 bases at V and 7 bases at J, with 21 bases between the two ends. This CDR3 is CASRHPSGRQVGELFF. In DNA form, the CDR3 reads TGTGCCAGCAGGCATCCCTCGGGCCGACAGGTCGGGGAGCTGTTTTTT.

This clone was detected only a few times. This sequence joins TRBV7-9 and TRBJ2-3; 8 nucleotides agree with TRBD2. The germline V gene has CDR1 SEHNR and CDR2 FQNEAQ (reference sequence). The length of the CDR3 is 15 residues. The V gene end was trimmed by 7 bases and the J gene end by 0 bases; junction bases not matched to a gene: 6. CDR3 DNA: TGTGCCAGCACCCCGGGGGGGATTAGCACAGATACGCAGTATTTT. It yields the protein CASTPGGISTDTQYF.

V usage is TRBV19 and J usage is TRBJ2-3; 7 bases map to TRBD1. Germline V gene lookup returns CDR1 LNHDA and CDR2 SQIVND (reference sequence). Trimming removed 9 bases from V and 1 base from J; junction bases left unmatched: 4. There are 13 residues in the CDR3. The DNA of the CDR3 is TGTGCCAGCAGACAGGGAGGCACAGATACGCAGTATTTT. Its protein product is CASRQGGTDTQYF. The full variable domain, rest sourced from reference TRBV19 and TRBJ2-3, is DGGITQSPKYLFRKEGQNVTLSCEQNLNHDAMYWYRQDPGQGLRLIYYSQIVNDFQKGDIAEGYSVSREKKESFPLTVTSAQKNPTAFYLCASRQGGTDTQYFGPGTRLTVL.

V gene TRBV9 combines with J gene TRBJ2-3; 7 bases are shared with TRBD1. Germline-derived CDR1 and CDR2 are SGDLS and YYNGEE. The length of the CDR3 is 14 residues. Trimming cost V 0 bases and J 4 bases; bases outside gene matches: 2. The CDR3 is CASSVVQGSDTQYF. The CDR3 coding sequence is TGTGCCAGCAGCGTAGTACAGGGGTCAGATACGCAGTATTTT.

The chain recombines TRBV19 with TRBJ2-5; 7 bases fit TRBD2. Trimming at V came to 3 bases and at J to 4 bases, leaving 5 bases not matched to a gene. Germline assignment: CDR1 LNHDA and CDR2 SQIVND (reference sequence). The CDR3 is made up of 14 amino acids. In nucleotides, the CDR3 is TGTGCCAGTAGTATCAGGGAGGGTTCAGAGACCCAGTACTTC. It codes for CASSIREGSETQYF.

The CDR3 loop is CASSEQESSGNTIYF. CDR3 in DNA: TGTGCCAGCTCAGAACAGGAAAGCTCTGGAAACACCATATATTTT. V and J are TRBV18 and TRBJ1-3, with D possibly being TRBD1 (5 bases). Germline V CDR1 and CDR2: KGHSH, LQKENI. V lost 5 bases, J lost 0 bases, and 11 bases lay in between. The CDR3 runs to 15 residues.

The chain couples TRBV9 to TRBJ2-7; TRBD2 matches at 8 bases. This CDR3 is built from 15 residues. Trimming cost V 0 bases and J 2 bases; bases outside gene matches: 4. The germline CDR1 and CDR2 sequences are SGDLS and YYNGEE. This chain's CDR3 is CASSVDSGDPYEQYF. CDR3 nucleotides: TGTGCCAGCAGCGTAGATAGCGGGGATCCCTACGAGCAGTACTTC.

J is TRBJ2-7 and V is TRBV28; 8 bases align to TRBD2. The CDR3 contains 15 residues. Trimming removed 2 bases from V and 6 bases from J; junction bases left unmatched: 9. Germline assignment: CDR1 MDHEN and CDR2 SYDVKM. The CDR3 sequence: CASSLRLAGIGEQYF. CDR3 coding DNA: TGTGCCAGCAGTTTACGGCTAGCGGGTATAGGCGAGCAGTACTTC. Combining the CDR3 with reference TRBV28 and TRBJ2-7 gives the whole variable domain DVKVTQSSRYLVKRTGEKVFLECVQDMDHENMFWYRQDPGLGLRLIYFSYDVKMKEKGDIPEGYSVSREKKERFSLILESASTNQTSMYLCASSLRLAGIGEQYFGPGTRLTVT.

The gene calls are TRBV28 and TRBJ2-1; 11 bases agree with TRBD2. This CDR3 is built from 15 residues. V lost 4 bases and J lost 8; bases outside the gene matches: 7. Per germline, CDR1 MDHEN and CDR2 SYDVKM. CDR3 sequence reads: CASSSPQLAGDEQFF. The CDR3 DNA sequence: TGTGCCAGCAGTTCCCCTCAACTAGCGGGAGATGAGCAGTTCTTC.

In its sample, this clone was seen a few times. The gene calls are TRBV5-1 and TRBJ2-3; D remains unclear. This CDR3 has 14 residues. V gave up 1 base and J gave up 0 bases, with 6 bases separating them. Germline loops: CDR1 SGHRS, CDR2 YFSETQ. In nucleotides, the CDR3 is TGCGCCAGCAGCTTGTCAGATAGCACAGATACGCAGTATTTT. It specifies CASSLSDSTDTQYF.

The chain links TRBV11-2 to TRBJ2-7; possible D gene TRBD1, 6 bases. Germline lookup yields CDR1 SGHAT and CDR2 FQNNGV. V was trimmed by 2 bases and J by 3 bases, leaving 11 bases between them. CDR3 length equals 14 residues. CDR3 nucleotide sequence: TGTGCCAGCAGCTTATCAGGGGTGGGCTACGAGCAGTACTTC. Its translation is CASSLSGVGYEQYF.

The chain recombines TRBV27 with TRBJ1-5; no clear D gene. Trimming removed 3 bases at V and 0 bases at J, with 12 bases between. The length of the CDR3 is 16 residues. From germline, CDR1 is MNHEY and CDR2 SMNVEV (reference sequence). For the CDR3, the DNA is TGTGCCAGCAGTTTTTCCGGTCTCCCTAGCAATCAGCCCCAGCATTTT. This gives the protein CASSFSGLPSNQPQHF.

This clone was picked up one time. V and J are TRBV10-3 and TRBJ1-2; possibly TRBD1 for D (6 bases). Trimming pared 6 bases from V and 4 bases from J, leaving 12 bases between. Per the germline V gene, CDR1 is ENHRY and CDR2 is SYGVKD. This CDR3 contains 13 residues. CDR3 sequence reads: CAISPTGIYGYTF. The CDR3 DNA sequence: TGTGCCATCAGCCCGACAGGTATCTATGGCTACACCTTC.

The chain combines TRBV6-2 or TRBV6-3 with TRBJ2-3; 9 bases are shared with TRBD2. Losses at the gene ends were 4 bases for V and 2 bases for J; bases not matched to a gene: 13. Germline loops: CDR1 MNHEY, CDR2 SVGEGT. The CDR3 is 18 residues long. The CDR3 protein is CASSFNPQASGTTDTQYF. Written as DNA, the CDR3 is TGTGCCAGCAGTTTTAATCCCCAGGCTAGCGGGACCACAGATACGCAGTATTTT.

This chain uses TRBV18 with TRBJ1-6, with TRBD1 matching 7 bases. Germline-derived CDR1 and CDR2 are KGHSH and LQKENI. After removal of 6 bases from V and 8 bases from J, the junction contained 10 bases not matched to a gene. The CDR3 runs to 15 residues. The CDR3 protein is CASSTPTGLDSPLHF. Here the CDR3 DNA reads TGTGCCAGCTCTACCCCGACAGGGCTGGATTCACCCCTCCACTTT. Full variable domain (missing parts from reference TRBV18 and TRBJ1-6): NAGVMQNPRHLVRRRGQEARLRCSPMKGHSHVYWYRQLPEEGLKFMVYLQKENIIDESGMPKERFSAEFPKEGPSILRIQQVVRGDSAAYFCASSTPTGLDSPLHFGNGTRLTVT.

The CDR3, as DNA: TGTGCCAGCAGCTTTGGACTAGCGGGGGGTACAGATACGCAGTATTTT. Amino acids: CASSFGLAGGTDTQYF. The rearrangement links TRBV5-4 to TRBJ2-3; TRBD2 aligns across 14 bases. Germline trimming cut 2 bases from V and 3 bases from J; bases unmatched to any gene: 2. This CDR3 is built from 16 residues. CDR1 and CDR2 (germline): SGHNT, YYREEE (reference sequence).

V and J are TRBV3-1 (or the pseudogene TRBV3-2) and TRBJ1-2; 12 nucleotides align to TRBD1. The junction had 7 bases not matched to a gene; V was cut back by 0 bases and J by 8 bases. Germline assignment: CDR1 LGHDT and CDR2 YNNKEL (reference sequence). The CDR3 is 16 residues long. In DNA, the CDR3 is TGTGCCAGCAGCCAAGATCCGGGACAGGGGGCGAAAGGCTACACCTTC. Translating it yields CASSQDPGQGAKGYTF.

V is TRBV7-9 and J is TRBJ2-5; 10 bases line up with TRBD2. Trimming at V came to 6 bases and at J to 5 bases, leaving 3 bases not matched to a gene. CDR3 length: 13 amino acids. CDR1 and CDR2 (germline): SEHNR, FQNEAQ (reference sequence). The CDR3 DNA follows: TGTGCCAGCAGGATTAGCGGGAGGGAGACCCAGTACTTC. The encoded protein is CASRISGRETQYF. The variable domain in full, with the rest retrieved from reference TRBV7-9 and TRBJ2-5, is DTGVSQNPRHKITKRGQNVTFRCDPISEHNRLYWYRQTLGQGPEFLTYFQNEAQLEKSRLLSDRFSAERPKGSFSTLEIQRTEQGDSAMYLCASRISGRETQYFGPGTRLLVL.

The rearrangement uses TRBV7-6 and TRBJ2-1, with a tentative D call TRBD1 (6 bases). From germline, CDR1 is SGHVS and CDR2 FNYEAQ. Trimming removed 0 bases at V and 4 bases at J, with 13 bases between. The CDR3 runs to 16 residues. This CDR3 is CASSLAGGPPYNEQFF. Here the CDR3 DNA reads TGTGCCAGCAGCTTAGCTGGGGGCCCTCCGTACAATGAGCAGTTCTTC.

This sequence joins TRBV19 and TRBJ2-7; D not resolved. Germline CDR1 is LNHDA and CDR2 is SQIVND (reference sequence). Trimming took off 4 bases at V and 3 bases at J, with 10 bases between the two ends. This CDR3 has 13 amino acids. CDR3 sequence reads: CASSRSNNYEQYF. The DNA for the CDR3 is TGTGCCAGTAGTAGGTCGAACAACTACGAGCAGTACTTC.

A single count supports this clone. CDR3 residues: CAISGGNTEAFF. CDR3 nucleotides: TGTGCCATCAGTGGCGGGAACACTGAAGCTTTCTTT. The V and J genes are TRBV10-3 and TRBJ1-1; D not resolved. With 4 bases removed from V and 1 base from J, the gap between germline ends came to 4 bases. The CDR3 sequence is 12 residues long. Germline-derived CDR1 and CDR2 are ENHRY and SYGVKD.

The chain links TRBV9 to TRBJ2-3; 11 bases match TRBD2. Germline CDR1 reads SGDLS; CDR2 reads YYNGEE. CDR3 length: 18 amino acids. V dropped 0 bases and J dropped 7; count of bases not matched to a gene: 13. In DNA, the CDR3 is TGTGCCAGCAGCGTAGCGGCGGTTAGCGGGGGGGCGACATATACGCAGTATTTT. It is translated as CASSVAAVSGGATYTQYF.

The chain couples TRBV19 to TRBJ2-1; tentatively, D is TRBD2 (6 bases). V was pared by 0 bases and J by 0 bases, with 6 bases between. The CDR3 runs 15 residues. CDR1 LNHDA and CDR2 SQIVND come from the germline V gene (reference sequence). CDR3 coding DNA: TGTGCCAGTAGTATAGAACTAGCCTCCTACAATGAGCAGTTCTTC. Encoded protein: CASSIELASYNEQFF.

The chain employs TRBV5-6 and TRBJ2-3; possible D gene TRBD1, 5 bases. Germline-derived CDR1 and CDR2 are SGHDT and YYEEEE. Trimming pared 4 bases from V and 1 base from J, leaving 13 bases between. This CDR3 spans 15 amino acids. The CDR3 loop is CASSGRRVGTDTQYF. The CDR3 DNA sequence: TGTGCCAGCAGCGGCCGCAGGGTTGGCACAGATACGCAGTATTTT.

This rearrangement joins TRBV10-3 to TRBJ1-1, with unresolved D. The germline gives CDR1 ENHRY, CDR2 SYGVKD. V lost 9 bases, J lost 1 base, and 12 bases lay in between. The CDR3 consists of 13 residues. The CDR3: CAITDTSNTEAFF. CDR3 coding DNA: TGTGCCATAACCGACACTTCGAACACTGAAGCTTTCTTT.

The rearrangement uses TRBV19 and TRBJ1-5, with no clear D. Germline V gives CDR1 LNHDA, CDR2 SQIVND (reference sequence). The V end was cut by 8 bases, the J end by 5 bases, with 7 bases between. The CDR3 is 11 amino acids. The CDR3 region has the DNA TGTGCCAGTGGCCCTTATCAGCCCCAGCATTTT. Translating it yields CASGPYQPQHF.

V is TRBV2 and J is TRBJ1-4, with D possibly matching TRBD1 (5 bases). Germline V lookup: CDR1 SNHLY, CDR2 FYNNEI. This CDR3 comprises 15 residues. Trimming removed 3 bases at V and 7 bases at J, with 15 bases between. This chain's CDR3 is CASSEQGSPREKLFF. For the CDR3, the DNA is TGTGCCAGCAGTGAGCAGGGATCCCCCCGTGAAAAACTGTTTTTT.

V is TRBV7-2 and J is TRBJ2-5; the D gene is possibly TRBD2 (6 bases). Between the trimmed V and J ends, which lost 5 bases and 5 bases, there was a span of 6 bases. The CDR3 is 11 residues long. Germline V CDR1 and CDR2: SGHTA, FQGNSA. The CDR3 nucleotides read TGTGCCAGCAGCCGGGGGGAGACCCAGTACTTC. Its protein product is CASSRGETQYF.

The chain uses TRBV6-1 and TRBJ2-3, with 9 bases that match TRBD2. Germline V gene data show CDR1 as MNHNS and CDR2 as SASEGT. V shed 4 bases, J shed 0 bases, and the junction held 5 bases outside the gene matches. This CDR3 is 16 amino acids long. Here the CDR3 reads CASSGLAGSSTDTQYF. The CDR3 DNA sequence: TGTGCCAGCAGTGGTCTAGCGGGGTCTAGCACAGATACGCAGTATTTT.

J is TRBJ1-4 and V is TRBV6-5; TRBD1 agrees at 10 bases. CDR3 length: 14 residues. Trimming removed 8 bases from V and 7 bases from J; junction bases left unmatched: 7. Per germline, CDR1 MNHEY and CDR2 SVGAGI. CDR3 in amino acids: CASFRDRGFEKLFF. The CDR3 DNA sequence: TGTGCCAGCTTCCGGGACAGGGGTTTTGAAAAACTGTTTTTT.